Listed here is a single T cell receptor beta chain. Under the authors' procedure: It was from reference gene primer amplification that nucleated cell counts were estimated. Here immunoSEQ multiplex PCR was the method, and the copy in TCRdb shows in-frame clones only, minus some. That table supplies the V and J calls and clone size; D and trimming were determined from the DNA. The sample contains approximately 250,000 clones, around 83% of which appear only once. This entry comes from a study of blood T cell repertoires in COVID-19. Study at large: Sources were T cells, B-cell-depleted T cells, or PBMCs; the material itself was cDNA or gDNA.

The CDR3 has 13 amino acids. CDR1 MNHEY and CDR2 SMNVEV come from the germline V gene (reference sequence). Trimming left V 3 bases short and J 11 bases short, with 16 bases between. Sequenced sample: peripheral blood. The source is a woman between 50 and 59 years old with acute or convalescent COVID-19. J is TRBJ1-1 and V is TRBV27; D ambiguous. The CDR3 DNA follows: TGTGCCAGCAGTTTGGGAGAAAGGTCTGTGGCTTTCTTT. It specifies CASSLGERSVAFF.